A selection of T cell receptor beta chains follows, all from one sample in a study of CD8+ T cells in alopecia areata. This table comes from immunoSEQ multiplex PCR, and its TCRdb copy is limited to in-frame clones, with some not included. The repertoire holds around 140,000 clones, with 87% as singletons. The specimen was CD8+ T cells sorted from blood, collected at week 0. These receptor sequences come from a human donor with alopecia areata. Both conserved end residues are part of each CDR3. D genes are given only for firm matches. Clone size is given for some rows only: seen once, a few or many times, or a class if the clone is expanded.

>.|TRBJ2-7|.|TRBV4-1
CASSQVRGSTYEQYF
TGCGCCAGCAGCCAAGTAAGGGGCAGTACCTACGAGCAGTACTTC
>.|TRBJ1-1|.|TRBV9
CASSVGLVGKDTEAFF
TGTGCCAGCAGCGTAGGATTGGTGGGGAAAGACACTGAAGCTTTCTTT
>.|TRBJ2-1|TRBD2|TRBV27
CASSLSLAGPYNEQFF
TGTGCCAGCAGTTTATCTCTAGCGGGGCCCTACAATGAGCAGTTCTTC
>.|TRBJ2-7|.|TRBV5-1
CASSLVWLAGAFEQYF
TGCGCCAGCAGCTTGGTATGGCTAGCCGGAGCGTTCGAGCAGTACTTC
>.|TRBJ1-5|TRBD1|TRBV27
CASSLMTGGGNQPQHF
TGTGCCAGCAGTTTAATGACAGGGGGTGGCAATCAGCCCCAGCATTTT
>.|TRBJ2-3|.|TRBV4-1
CASSQVTGDTQYF
TGCGCCAGCAGCCAGGTCACGGGAGATACGCAGTATTTT
>.|TRBJ2-5|TRBD1|TRBV19
CASSRDRGQRETQYF
TGTGCCAGTAGTAGAGACAGGGGGCAACGAGAGACCCAGTACTTC
>.|TRBJ1-5|.|TRBV27
CASSNEYSNQPQHF
TGTGCCAGCAGCAATGAGTATAGCAATCAGCCCCAGCATTTT
>.|TRBJ1-1|.|TRBV5-1
CASSLSGEPTEAFF
TGCGCCAGCAGCTTGTCAGGGGAGCCCACTGAAGCTTTCTTT
>.|TRBJ1-1|.|TRBV6-1
CASNGGAWGLAFF
TGTGCCAGCAACGGGGGCGCGTGGGGTTTGGCTTTCTTT
>.|TRBJ2-5|.|TRBV10-3
CAISEPEGAGKETQYF
TGTGCCATCAGTGAACCCGAAGGGGCCGGAAAAGAGACCCAGTACTTC
>.|TRBJ2-7|.|TRBV19
CASSTVWGPHYEQYF
TGTGCCAGTAGTACCGTTTGGGGGCCCCACTACGAGCAGTACTTC
>.|TRBJ1-5|.|TRBV4-1
CASSQQWTYNQPQHF
TGCGCCAGCAGCCAACAGTGGACCTACAATCAGCCCCAGCATTTT
>.|TRBJ1-5|TRBD1|TRBV6-1
CASGLTGVGQPQHF
TGTGCCAGCGGTCTTACAGGGGTTGGACAGCCCCAGCATTTT
>.|TRBJ2-1|TRBD1|TRBV13
CASSHRGSYNEQFF
TGTGCCAGCAGCCACAGGGGGTCCTACAATGAGCAGTTCTTC
>.|TRBJ2-5|.|TRBV27
CASMIHPEETQYF
TGTGCCAGCATGATTCACCCTGAAGAGACCCAGTACTTC
>.|TRBJ2-7|TRBD1|TRBV7-9
CASSQLPSGTEYEQYF
TGTGCCAGCAGCCAACTCCCCTCCGGGACAGAGTACGAGCAGTACTTC
>.|TRBJ1-5|.|TRBV4-1
CASSPTDSNQPQHF
TGCGCCAGCAGCCCGACAGATAGCAATCAGCCCCAGCATTTT
>.|TRBJ2-3|TRBD2|TRBV9
CASSGGPGGAQHTQYF
TGTGCCAGCAGCGGGGGACCCGGGGGGGCCCAACATACGCAGTATTTT
>once|TRBJ2-7|.|TRBV19
CASSIGWDEQYF
TGTGCCAGTAGTATAGGTTGGGACGAGCAGTACTTC
>.|TRBJ2-1|TRBD1|TRBV4-1
CASSQEGGTGRLYNEQFF
TGCGCCAGCAGCCAAGAAGGCGGGACAGGAAGACTCTACAATGAGCAGTTCTTC
>few|TRBJ2-5|TRBD2|TRBV7-9
CASSLSYGSGGKQETQYF
TGTGCCAGCAGCTTAAGCTACGGAAGCGGGGGGAAACAAGAGACCCAGTACTTC
>.|TRBJ1-2|TRBD1|TRBV15
CATSMRQGNYGYTF
TGTGCCACCAGCATGAGACAGGGGAACTATGGCTACACCTTC
>.|TRBJ2-2|.|TRBV9
CASSPTGNPGELFF
TGTGCCAGCAGCCCCACAGGGAACCCCGGGGAGCTGTTTTTT
>once|TRBJ1-2|.|TRBV29-1
CSVEGEGYTF
TGCAGCGTTGAGGGGGAAGGCTACACCTTC
>few|TRBJ2-3|.|TRBV6-1
CASSEAQGDTQYF
TGTGCCAGCAGTGAAGCCCAGGGGGATACGCAGTATTTT
>.|TRBJ2-1|.|TRBV13
CASSLDIQGQFF
TGTGCCAGCAGCTTAGATATCCAGGGGCAGTTCTTC
>.|TRBJ1-4|.|TRBV2
CASSEGRSANEKLFF
TGTGCCAGCAGTGAGGGGAGATCGGCTAATGAAAAACTGTTTTTT
>.|TRBJ2-7|.|TRBV7-9
CASSPRDYEQYF
TGTGCCAGCAGCCCCCGGGACTACGAGCAGTACTTC
>.|TRBJ2-1|.|TRBV30
CAWSTGEGYNEQFF
TGTGCCTGGAGTACAGGGGAGGGATACAATGAGCAGTTCTTC
>.|TRBJ2-4|.|TRBV29-1
CSVEEGVGNIQYF
TGCAGCGTTGAAGAGGGAGTCGGAAACATTCAGTACTTC
>.|TRBJ2-1|.|TRBV6-5
CASSYSALVDEQFF
TGTGCCAGCAGTTACTCCGCCTTGGTTGATGAGCAGTTCTTC
>.|TRBJ2-1|.|TRBV5-1
CASSLDGTDNEQFF
TGCGCCAGCAGCTTGGACGGGACCGACAATGAGCAGTTCTTC
>.|TRBJ2-3|TRBD2|TRBV5-1
CASAPGLESTDTQYF
TGCGCCAGCGCCCCTGGACTAGAGAGCACAGATACGCAGTATTTT
>many|TRBJ2-7|.|TRBV5-1
CASSLDNYEQYF
TGCGCCAGCAGCTTGGACAACTACGAGCAGTACTTC